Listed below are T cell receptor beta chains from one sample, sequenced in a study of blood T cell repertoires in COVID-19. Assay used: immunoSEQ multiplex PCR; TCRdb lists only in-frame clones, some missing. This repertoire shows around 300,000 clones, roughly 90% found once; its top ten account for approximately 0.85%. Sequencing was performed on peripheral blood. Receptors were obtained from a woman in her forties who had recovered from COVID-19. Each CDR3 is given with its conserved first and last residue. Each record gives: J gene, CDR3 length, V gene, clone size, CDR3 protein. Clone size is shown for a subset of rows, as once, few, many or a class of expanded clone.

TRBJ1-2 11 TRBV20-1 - CSARDRSGYTF
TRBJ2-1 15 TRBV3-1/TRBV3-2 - CASSQGQAGYNEQFF
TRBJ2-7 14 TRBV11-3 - CASSLGRGTYEQYF
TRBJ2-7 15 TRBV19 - CASSRQQMGSYEQYF
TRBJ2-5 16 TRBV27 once CASSPTGLAGEETQYF
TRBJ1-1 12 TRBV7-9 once CASSRGWTEAFF
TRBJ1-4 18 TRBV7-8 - CASSLRYSGVAANEKLFF
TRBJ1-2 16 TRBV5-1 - CASSPDDLTGRYGYTF
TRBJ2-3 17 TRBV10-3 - CAISLGLAGGSTDTQYF
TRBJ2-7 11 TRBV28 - CASSRGGEQYF
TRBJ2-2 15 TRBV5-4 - CASSLFDRGTGELFF
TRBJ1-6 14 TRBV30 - CAWTRQGYNSPLHF
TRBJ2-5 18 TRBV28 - CASSAAGTSGSRRETQYF
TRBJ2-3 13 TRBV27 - CASSLTTGDTQYF
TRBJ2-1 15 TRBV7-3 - CASSLRAFTGEEQFF
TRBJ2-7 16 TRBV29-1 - CSVEVVRTGGFREQYF
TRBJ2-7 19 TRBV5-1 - CASSPAGQGAASGSYEQYF
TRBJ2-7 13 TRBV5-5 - CASSLGASYEQYF
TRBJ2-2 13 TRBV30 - CAWRGVGTGELFF
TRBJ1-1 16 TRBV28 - CASRSAGGGGFSEAFF
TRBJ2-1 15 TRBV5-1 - CASSLDVTSGKRQFF
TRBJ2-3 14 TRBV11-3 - CASSSSGSTDTQYF
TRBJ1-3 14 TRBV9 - CASSSGGAGNTIYF
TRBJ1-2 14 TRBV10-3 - CAIIGDRGTGGYTF
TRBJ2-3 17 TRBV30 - CAWSRTPDWRSTDTQYF
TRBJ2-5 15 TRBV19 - CASSLVGAEQETQYF
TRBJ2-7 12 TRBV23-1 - CASSQSWHEQYF
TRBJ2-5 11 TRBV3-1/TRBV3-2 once CASSVQGTQYF
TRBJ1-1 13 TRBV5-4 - CASSSQGIAEAFF
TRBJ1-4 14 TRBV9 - CASSPRTGAEKLFF
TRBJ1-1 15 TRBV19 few CASSRDSIMNTEAFF
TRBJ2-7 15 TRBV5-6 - CASSLRAGDPYEQYF
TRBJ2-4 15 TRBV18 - CASSTGQVAKNIQYF
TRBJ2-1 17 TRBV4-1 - CASSYGGGLAKVSEQFF
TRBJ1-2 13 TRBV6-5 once CASSSLPLPGYTF
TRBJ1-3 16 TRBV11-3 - CASSLGDSPSGNTIYF
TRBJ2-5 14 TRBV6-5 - CASKEASHTETQYF
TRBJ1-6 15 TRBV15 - CATREEGKANSPLHF
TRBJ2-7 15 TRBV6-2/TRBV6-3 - CASSYLSGVPYEQYF
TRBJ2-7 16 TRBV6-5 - CASSYAPGRDPYEQYF
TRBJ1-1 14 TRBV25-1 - CASSEAGSGTEAFF
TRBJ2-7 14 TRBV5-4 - CASSLAGGRIEQYF